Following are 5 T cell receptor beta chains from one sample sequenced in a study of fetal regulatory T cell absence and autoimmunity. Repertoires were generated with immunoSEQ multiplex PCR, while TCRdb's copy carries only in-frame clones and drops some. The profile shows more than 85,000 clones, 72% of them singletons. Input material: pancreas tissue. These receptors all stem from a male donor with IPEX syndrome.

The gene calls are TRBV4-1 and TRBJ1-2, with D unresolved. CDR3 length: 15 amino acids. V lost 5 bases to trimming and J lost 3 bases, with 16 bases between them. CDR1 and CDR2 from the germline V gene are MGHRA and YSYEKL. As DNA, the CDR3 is TGCGCCAGCAGCTCGACGGTGCAGTGGGACTATGGCTACACCTTC. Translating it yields CASSSTVQWDYGYTF.

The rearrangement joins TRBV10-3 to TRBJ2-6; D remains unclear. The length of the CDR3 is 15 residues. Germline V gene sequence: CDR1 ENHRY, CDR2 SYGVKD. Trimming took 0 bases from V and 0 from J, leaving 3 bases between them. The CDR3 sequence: CAISESSSGANVLTF. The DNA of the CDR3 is TGTGCCATCAGTGAGTCGAGCTCTGGGGCCAACGTCCTGACTTTC.

The CDR3 region is CASSPRTGLGTGELFF. The CDR3 bases are TGTGCCAGCAGCCCTCGGACAGGGTTGGGCACCGGGGAGCTGTTTTTT. The chain uses TRBV21-1 and TRBJ2-2; the table gives TRBD1 as D, unverified against the DNA. TRBV21-1 is assigned pseudogene status. CDR3 length equals 16 residues.

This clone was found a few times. The CDR3 loop reads CASSPRTGSYEQYF. Written as DNA, the CDR3 is TGTGCCAGCAGCCCCCGGACAGGGTCCTACGAGCAGTACTTC. This chain connects TRBV5-6 to TRBJ2-7; TRBD1 matches 8 bases. The CDR3 sequence is 14 residues long. Per the germline V gene, CDR1 is SGHDT and CDR2 is YYEEEE. V shed 4 bases and J 1 base; nucleotides not matched to a gene: 4.

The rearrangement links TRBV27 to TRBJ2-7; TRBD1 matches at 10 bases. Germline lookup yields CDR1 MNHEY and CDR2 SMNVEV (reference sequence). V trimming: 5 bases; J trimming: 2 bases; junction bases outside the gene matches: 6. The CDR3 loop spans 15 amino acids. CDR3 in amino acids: CASSPTGTGAYEQYF. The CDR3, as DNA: TGTGCCAGCAGTCCCACCGGGACAGGGGCCTACGAGCAGTACTTC.